A single sample is the source of the 10 T cell receptor beta chains below, sequenced in a study of cytomegalovirus exposure and HLA in healthy donors. This table comes from immunoSEQ multiplex PCR, and its TCRdb copy is limited to in-frame clones, with some not included. The profile covers tens of thousands of clones, with under 95% appearing a single time and over 2% taken by the ten largest. The sample consisted of PBMCs. Every receptor here comes from a young man in good health and CMV-seronegative.

The chain employs TRBV5-1 and TRBJ2-5; perhaps TRBD2 as D (6 bases). The CDR3 has 15 residues. Germline V gene lookup returns CDR1 SGHRS and CDR2 YFSETQ. V was trimmed by 3 bases and J by 5 bases, leaving 17 bases between them. The CDR3 DNA follows: TGCGCCAGCAGCTCAAACCCGGGACGGGAGGAGACCCAGTACTTC. This gives the protein CASSSNPGREETQYF.

The rearrangement links TRBV7-8 to TRBJ2-7; possible D gene TRBD1, 5 bases. The germline V gene encodes CDR1 SGHVS and CDR2 FQNEAQ. The CDR3 is 13 amino acids. V was cut by 1 base and J by 5 bases, with 9 bases left in between. CDR3 bases: TGTGCCAGCAGCTTAGACAGGCTGGACGAGCAGTACTTC. As protein: CASSLDRLDEQYF.

V is TRBV28 and J is TRBJ2-7; D possibly corresponds to TRBD2 (5 bases). Germline CDR1 reads MDHEN; CDR2 reads SYDVKM. Between the trimmed V and J ends, which lost 5 bases and 0 bases, there was a span of 17 bases. There are 16 residues in the CDR3. CDR3 loop: CASSTRTVRLSYEQYF. In DNA, the CDR3 is TGTGCCAGCAGTACCCGGACTGTGCGGCTCTCCTACGAGCAGTACTTC.

V gene TRBV7-8 combines with J gene TRBJ1-2, with a tentative D call TRBD1 (6 bases). CDR3 length: 15 residues. The V and J ends lost 4 bases and 8 bases respectively, with 20 bases between them. The germline CDR1 and CDR2 sequences are SGHVS and FQNEAQ. This CDR3 is CASSYVTGPGGGYTF. The CDR3 DNA sequence: TGTGCCAGCAGCTACGTGACAGGCCCCGGGGGGGGCTACACCTTC.

The chain uses TRBV7-9 and TRBJ2-2; tentative D call: TRBD1 (6 bases). This CDR3 contains 17 residues. Trimming shortened V by 5 bases and J by 1 base, and 17 bases separated the two germline ends. The germline V gene encodes CDR1 SEHNR and CDR2 FQNEAQ (reference sequence). CDR3 amino acids: CASSPLIGQMNTGELFF. The CDR3, as DNA: TGTGCCAGCAGCCCTCTTATAGGACAGATGAACACCGGGGAGCTGTTTTTT.

The chain combines TRBV5-1 with TRBJ2-7; perhaps TRBD1 as D (5 bases). The CDR3 is made up of 14 amino acids. CDR1 is SGHRS and CDR2 is YFSETQ in the germline V gene. V lost 4 bases and J lost 5, with 16 bases in between. CDR3 nucleotides: TGCGCCAGCAGCCCCCAAGTTGGGGCGGACGAGCAGTACTTC. Translated: CASSPQVGADEQYF.

The chain carries TRBV9 and TRBJ2-2; TRBD2 matches at 11 bases. From germline, CDR1 is SGDLS and CDR2 YYNGEE. The junction had 12 bases not matched to a gene; V was cut back by 4 bases and J by 1 base. The CDR3 runs 19 residues. The CDR3 reads CASSPRTSGGVKNTGELFF. The CDR3 coding sequence is TGTGCCAGCAGCCCCCGAACTAGCGGGGGAGTAAAGAACACCGGGGAGCTGTTTTTT.

This sequence joins TRBV10-2 and TRBJ2-7, with D perhaps TRBD1 (5 bases). Germline values: CDR1 WSHSY, CDR2 SAAADI. The CDR3 totals 11 residues. The V end was cut by 4 bases, the J end by 5 bases, with 6 bases between. CDR3: CASSARDEQYF. CDR3 in DNA: TGCGCCAGCAGTGCCAGGGACGAGCAGTACTTC.

CDR3 sequence reads: CASSGLTDYEQYF. The CDR3 DNA reads TGTGCCAGCTCGGGACTAACCGACTACGAGCAGTACTTC. The chain couples TRBV18 to TRBJ2-7; 7 bases align to TRBD2. CDR3 size: 13 residues. The germline gives CDR1 KGHSH, CDR2 LQKENI. Germline trimming cut 6 bases from V and 3 bases from J; bases unmatched to any gene: 5.

The chain couples TRBV19 to TRBJ1-6; 7 bases line up with TRBD1. Germline V gene sequence: CDR1 LNHDA, CDR2 SQIVND (reference sequence). The V and J ends lost 6 bases and 6 bases, in that order; junction bases with no gene match: 5. This CDR3 contains 14 residues. The chain's CDR3 is CASRTSGGNSPLHF. CDR3 coding DNA: TGTGCCAGTAGAACTTCAGGGGGTAATTCACCCCTCCACTTT.